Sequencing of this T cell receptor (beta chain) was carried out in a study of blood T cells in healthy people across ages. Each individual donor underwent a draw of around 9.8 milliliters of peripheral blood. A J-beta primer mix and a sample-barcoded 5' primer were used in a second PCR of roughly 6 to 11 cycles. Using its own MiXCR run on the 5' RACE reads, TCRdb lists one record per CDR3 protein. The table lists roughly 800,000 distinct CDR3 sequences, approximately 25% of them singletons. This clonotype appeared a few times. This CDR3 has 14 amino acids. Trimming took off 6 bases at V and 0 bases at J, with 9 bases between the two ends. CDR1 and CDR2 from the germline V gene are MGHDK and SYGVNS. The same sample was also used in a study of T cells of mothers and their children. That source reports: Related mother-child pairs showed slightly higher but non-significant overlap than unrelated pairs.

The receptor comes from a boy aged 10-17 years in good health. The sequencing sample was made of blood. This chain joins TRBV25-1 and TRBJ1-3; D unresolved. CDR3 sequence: CASSDWVSGNTIYF. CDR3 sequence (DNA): TGTGCCAGCAGCGATTGGGTCTCTGGAAACACCATATATTTT.